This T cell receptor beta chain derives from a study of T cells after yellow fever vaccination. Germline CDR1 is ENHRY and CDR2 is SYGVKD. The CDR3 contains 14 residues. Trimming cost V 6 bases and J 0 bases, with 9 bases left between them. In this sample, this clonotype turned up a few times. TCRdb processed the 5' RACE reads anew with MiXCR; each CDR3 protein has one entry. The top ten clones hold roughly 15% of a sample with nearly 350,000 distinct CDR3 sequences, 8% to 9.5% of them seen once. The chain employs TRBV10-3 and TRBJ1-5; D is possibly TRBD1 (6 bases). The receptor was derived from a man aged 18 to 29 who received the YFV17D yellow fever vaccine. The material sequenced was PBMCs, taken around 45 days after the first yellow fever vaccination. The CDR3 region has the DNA TGTGCCATCAGCGTACAGGGTAGCAATCAGCCCCAGCATTTT. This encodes CAISVQGSNQPQHF.